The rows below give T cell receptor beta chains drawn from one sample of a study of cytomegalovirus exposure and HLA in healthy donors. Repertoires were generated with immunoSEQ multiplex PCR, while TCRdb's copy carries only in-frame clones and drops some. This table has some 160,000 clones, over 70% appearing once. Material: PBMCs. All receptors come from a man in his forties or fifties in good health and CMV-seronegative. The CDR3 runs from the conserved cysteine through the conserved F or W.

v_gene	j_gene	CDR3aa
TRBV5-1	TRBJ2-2	CASSLLAANTGELFF
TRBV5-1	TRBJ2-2	CASSYEGTGELFF
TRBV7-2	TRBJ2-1	CASSPSGRAYNEQFF
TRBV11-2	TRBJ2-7	CASSLVLGVEQYF
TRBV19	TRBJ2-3	CASSTHAGDRADTQYF
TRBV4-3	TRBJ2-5	CASSPGGAAGETQYF
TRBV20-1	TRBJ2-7	CSARGRGEQYF
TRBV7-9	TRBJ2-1	CASSFAGGSYNEQFF
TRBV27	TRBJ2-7	CASQIGGSSYEQYF
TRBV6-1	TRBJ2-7	CASIPSGGAGEQYF
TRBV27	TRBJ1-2	CASSPGQGAGGYTF
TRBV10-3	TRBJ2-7	CAISGLRGAEQYF
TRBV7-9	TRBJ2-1	CASSSGLAGFYNEQFF
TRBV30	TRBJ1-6	CAWSLTGQSYNSPLHF
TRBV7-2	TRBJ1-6	CASSLDRGRRSPLHF
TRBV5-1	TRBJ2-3	CASSWGSGSGGATDTQYF
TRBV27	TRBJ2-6	CASSTDSGANVLTF
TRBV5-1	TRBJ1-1	CASSLTRGNTEAFF
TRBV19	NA	CASSPRTGMSYEQYF
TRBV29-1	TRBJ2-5	CSVVRGQETQYF
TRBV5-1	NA	CASSWQDRARDEQYF
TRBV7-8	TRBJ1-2	CASSLDSYGYTF
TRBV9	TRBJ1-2	CASSVAGLRRGDYGYTF
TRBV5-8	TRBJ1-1	CASSPDRGLDGAFF
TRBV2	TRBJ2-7	CASSENNPYEQYF
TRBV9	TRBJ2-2	CASSVEIAAKAGELFF
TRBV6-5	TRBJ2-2	CASPATPTGELFF
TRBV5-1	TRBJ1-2	CASSLTGGEDGYTF
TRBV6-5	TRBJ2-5	CASSYRLAGSGEQYF
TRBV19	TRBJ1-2	CASSIPVLYGYTF
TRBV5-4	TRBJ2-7	CASSLGGENSYEQYF
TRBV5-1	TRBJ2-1	CASSWTGQSYNEQFF
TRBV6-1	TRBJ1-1	CASSGRGSTEAFF
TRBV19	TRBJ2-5	CASSVLAGGFETQYF
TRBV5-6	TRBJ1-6	CASSRTGAGGRRSPLHF
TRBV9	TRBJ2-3	CASSVAGGLTSTDTQYF
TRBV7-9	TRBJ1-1	CASSLEGVVTEAFF